This TCR beta chain was captured by sequencing in a study of technical replicates of blood from a few donors. Unmatched junction bases numbered 13, after V lost 3 bases and J lost 4 bases. CDR1 and CDR2 (germline): LGHNA, YNFKEQ. The CDR3 totals 19 residues. TCRdb's copy holds only in-frame clones and misses some; the assay was immunoSEQ multiplex PCR. The sample holds tens of thousands of clones, just under 97% seen once. The clonotype comes from a human donor in good health. The sequenced material came from T cells isolated from PBMCs. The chain couples TRBV4-2 to TRBJ2-6; 9 positions agree with TRBD1. CDR3 nucleotides: TGTGCCAGCAGCCAGGTAGGACAGGGGCCCCTTTCGGGGGCCAACGTCCTGACTTTC. Residues: CASSQVGQGPLSGANVLTF.